The entry that follows covers one T cell receptor beta chain sequence. The sample comes from a study of blood T cell repertoires in COVID-19. The method was immunoSEQ multiplex PCR; TCRdb's version includes in-frame clones alone and lacks a portion of them. The sample has around 59,000 clones, approximately 80% seen once. CDR1 is SGHKS, CDR2 YYEKEE, per germline (reference sequence). Between the trimmed V and J ends, which lost 0 bases and 4 bases, there was a span of 9 bases. The CDR3 is 14 residues long. V usage is TRBV5-5 and J usage is TRBJ2-3, with D hard to call. Material: peripheral blood. The receptor was derived from an elderly man with acute or convalescent COVID-19. CDR3 amino acids: CASSLAVRSDTQYF. CDR3 sequence (DNA): TGTGCCAGCAGCTTGGCCGTGAGGTCAGATACGCAGTATTTT.